One sample yielded the 20 T cell receptor beta chains listed below, sequenced in a study of response to subunit inactivated influenza vaccine. Using its own MiXCR run on the RT-PCR reads, TCRdb lists one record per CDR3 protein. The table includes under 750,000 distinct CDR3 sequences, 12% detected once. Here the sequenced sample was PBMCs from blood, taken on the day of vaccination. All receptors derive from a middle-aged man who received an inactivated influenza vaccine.

CDR3 residues: CSARMASGLQETQYF. The CDR3 DNA reads as TGCAGTGCTAGAATGGCTAGCGGACTGCAAGAGACCCAGTACTTC. J is TRBJ2-5 and V is TRBV20-1; 7 bases line up with TRBD2. Looked up from germline, CDR1 is DFQATT and CDR2 is SNEGSKA (reference sequence). V trimming: 2 bases; J trimming: 2 bases; junction bases outside the gene matches: 8. This CDR3 is built from 15 residues.

Turning to this clonotype: A much larger clone lies a single base off, so this may be a read error. The V and J genes are TRBV27 and TRBJ2-7, with TRBD1 as a possible D gene (6 bases). The germline gives CDR1 MNHEY, CDR2 SMNVEV (reference sequence). Trimming shortened V by 2 bases and J by 6 bases, and 17 bases separated the two germline ends. The CDR3 contains 15 residues. CDR3 in amino acids: CASSLIGGWGSEQYF. The CDR3 DNA follows: TGTGCCAGCAGTTTAATTGGGGGCTGGGGATCCGAGCAGTACTTC.

The chain carries TRBV5-1 and TRBJ2-2, with 7 bases that match TRBD1. Per the germline V gene, CDR1 is SGHRS and CDR2 is YFSETQ. The length of the CDR3 is 15 residues. Trimming cost V 1 base and J 4 bases; bases outside gene matches: 4. This CDR3 reads CASSLSGQATGELFF. The DNA of the CDR3 is TGCGCCAGCAGCTTGAGTGGACAGGCCACCGGGGAGCTGTTTTTT.

This clonotype has just a few counts. This sequence joins TRBV10-3 and TRBJ2-6; TRBD2 is a possible D gene (7 bases). V gave up 6 bases and J gave up 0 bases, with 15 bases separating them. The CDR3 runs 17 residues. Germline values: CDR1 ENHRY, CDR2 SYGVKD. CDR3 bases: TGTGCCATCAGCCGGCGGGGGCCAGTCTCTGGGGCCAACGTCCTGACTTTC. Its translation is CAISRRGPVSGANVLTF.

The CDR3 region has the DNA TGTGCCAGCGAGGGGAAGAGAACGGGAGGGCCCTTTTACGAGCAGTACTTC. Residues: CASEGKRTGGPFYEQYF. The chain carries TRBV7-8 and TRBJ2-7; 8 nucleotides agree with TRBD2. This CDR3 is built from 17 residues. Germline lookup yields CDR1 SGHVS and CDR2 FQNEAQ. J lost 4 bases, V lost 8 bases, and 19 bases had no gene match.

The CDR3: CAITEQGTRTDTQYF. CDR3 sequence (DNA): TGTGCCATCACTGAACAGGGGACGCGCACAGATACGCAGTATTTT. V and J are TRBV10-3 and TRBJ2-3; 7 bases line up with TRBD1. Germline V gene lookup returns CDR1 ENHRY and CDR2 SYGVKD. The J segment lost 1 base and the V segment lost 7 bases, leaving 8 bases of the junction unmatched. CDR3 size: 15 residues.

The chain employs TRBV7-9 and TRBJ1-1, with TRBD1 identical over 9 bases. The CDR3 has 17 amino acids. CDR1 is SEHNR, CDR2 FQNEAQ, per germline (reference sequence). V was pared by 5 bases and J by 1 base, with 11 bases of the junction left unmatched. This chain's CDR3 is CASSTRTGQGRNTEAFF. CDR3 nucleotides: TGTGCCAGCAGCACCAGGACAGGACAGGGGCGGAACACTGAAGCTTTCTTT.

This clonotype was recorded at least ten times. The chain carries TRBV20-1 and TRBJ2-1; D may be TRBD2 (5 bases). V was shortened by 3 bases and J by 6 bases, with 9 bases between the two germline ends. The V gene's germline CDR1 is DFQATT and CDR2 SNEGSKA (reference sequence). This CDR3 contains 12 residues. CDR3 loop: CSASRAANEQFF. In DNA, the CDR3 is TGCAGTGCTAGTCGAGCGGCCAATGAGCAGTTCTTC.

This clonotype was recorded at least ten times. CDR3 nucleotide sequence: TGTGCCAGCAGTAAGGACAGCCCCTACAATGAGCAGTTCTTC. Translating gives CASSKDSPYNEQFF. The chain employs TRBV6-4 and TRBJ2-1, with D possibly TRBD1 on 6 matching bases. Trimming took 5 bases from V and 2 from J, leaving 10 bases between them. Germline CDR1 and CDR2: MRHNA and SNTAGT. CDR3 length equals 14 residues.

This clonotype was picked up many times. V and J are TRBV5-1 and TRBJ1-1; the D gene is possibly TRBD1 (6 bases). CDR1 SGHRS and CDR2 YFSETQ come from the germline V gene. V dropped 0 bases and J dropped 7 bases, with 16 bases sitting between them. CDR3 length: 15 residues. The CDR3 region is CASSLGTVDLDEAFF. In nucleotides, the CDR3 is TGCGCCAGCAGCTTGGGGACAGTAGATTTGGATGAAGCTTTCTTT.

The table lists this clonotype with a count of one. V usage is TRBV20-1 and J usage is TRBJ2-2; 10 bases map to TRBD2. Per the germline V gene, CDR1 is DFQATT and CDR2 is SNEGSKA (reference sequence). With 1 base clipped from V and 5 bases from J, the junction kept 7 bases outside the gene matches. The CDR3 has 16 amino acids. In DNA form, the CDR3 reads TGCAGTGCTAGAGGGCTAGCGGGAGTCAGGACCGGGGAGCTGTTTTTT. Translation: CSARGLAGVRTGELFF.

There are a few counts of this clonotype. V gene TRBV20-1 combines with J gene TRBJ2-3; TRBD1 matches at 8 bases. The length of the CDR3 is 14 residues. In germline, CDR1 is DFQATT, CDR2 SNEGSKA (reference sequence). V shed 2 bases and J 8 bases; nucleotides not matched to a gene: 9. The CDR3 loop reads CSARRDRQTPTQYF. CDR3 in DNA: TGCAGTGCTAGACGGGACAGGCAAACACCTACGCAGTATTTT.

J is TRBJ2-7 and V is TRBV6-1; D possibly uses TRBD1 or TRBD2 (5 bases each). This CDR3 has 13 residues. Germline V lookup: CDR1 MNHNS, CDR2 SASEGT. The V gene lost 6 bases and the J gene lost 3 bases, with 12 bases spanning the gap. In DNA, the CDR3 is TGTGCCAGCAGCCAGGGCGGGTTCTACGAGCAGTACTTC. It codes for CASSQGGFYEQYF.

The V gene is TRBV5-1, the J gene TRBJ2-5; 9 nucleotides match TRBD2. Trimming took 1 base from V and 3 from J; bases not matched to a gene: 4. The CDR3 sequence is 15 residues long. Germline CDR1 reads SGHRS; CDR2 reads YFSETQ. CDR3: CASSLRQRGEETQYF. The CDR3 DNA is TGCGCCAGCAGCTTGAGGCAGCGGGGGGAAGAGACCCAGTACTTC.

The V gene is TRBV12-3 or TRBV12-4, the J gene TRBJ2-1; 14 bases map to TRBD2. The CDR3 runs to 15 residues. Losses at the gene ends were 7 bases for V and 7 bases for J; bases not matched to a gene: 6. In DNA, the CDR3 is TGTGCCAGCAAGAAGGGACTAGCGGGAGAGAATGAGCAGTTCTTC. Protein: CASKKGLAGENEQFF.

This clonotype was counted many times. This chain links TRBV12-3 or TRBV12-4 with TRBJ2-5, with D possibly being TRBD1 (5 bases). This CDR3 is 16 amino acids long. Trimming took 5 bases from V and 5 from J, leaving 21 bases between them. The CDR3 DNA reads TGTGCCAGCAGTGCACAAGGGGCCTACTACGAGGAGACCCAGTACTTC. Translated: CASSAQGAYYEETQYF.

The chain has TRBV12-3 or TRBV12-4 and TRBJ2-3; no clear D gene. The germline V and J ends were trimmed by 9 bases and 0 bases, with 7 bases remaining between them. CDR3 size: 12 residues. The CDR3 region has the DNA TGTGCCAGTGGTGAAAGCACAGATACGCAGTATTTT. Translation: CASGESTDTQYF.

The chain employs TRBV10-3 and TRBJ1-2, with D possibly being TRBD1 (5 bases). There are 15 residues in the CDR3. Germline CDR1 ENHRY, CDR2 SYGVKD. The ends were cut back, 7 bases at V and 4 bases at J, with 19 bases in the middle. CDR3 DNA: TGTGCCATCAAACCTCAAGGCCAGGGAGCCTATGGCTACACCTTC. It specifies CAIKPQGQGAYGYTF.

This clonotype has at least ten counts. This chain joins TRBV5-1 and TRBJ2-3; D is uncertain. The CDR3 has 14 residues. V lost 0 bases to trimming and J lost 6 bases, with 11 bases between them. Germline V gene lookup returns CDR1 SGHRS and CDR2 YFSETQ. This CDR3 reads CASSLEPGPDTQYF. The DNA of the CDR3 is TGCGCCAGCAGCTTGGAGCCAGGTCCGGATACGCAGTATTTT.

The chain employs TRBV20-1 and TRBJ2-3; D gene unclear. CDR3 length equals 16 residues. CDR1 DFQATT and CDR2 SNEGSKA come from the germline V gene (reference sequence). V was clipped by 4 bases and J by 0 bases, with 17 bases between them. CDR3 coding DNA: TGCAGTGCTAAAACCCCCCGAATAGCTAGCACAGATACGCAGTATTTT. Translating it yields CSAKTPRIASTDTQYF.